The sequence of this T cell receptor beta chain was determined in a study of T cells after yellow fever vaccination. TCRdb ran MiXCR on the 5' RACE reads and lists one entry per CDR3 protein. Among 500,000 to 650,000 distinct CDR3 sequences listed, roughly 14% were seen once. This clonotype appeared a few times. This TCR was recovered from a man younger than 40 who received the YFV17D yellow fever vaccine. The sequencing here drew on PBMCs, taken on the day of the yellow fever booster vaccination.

Written as DNA, the CDR3 is TGTGCCAGCAGCCTTTCGGATTTCCTGGGGGTAAACATTCAGTACTTC. It yields the protein CASSLSDFLGVNIQYF. The V and J genes are TRBV7-2 and TRBJ2-4; TRBD1 or TRBD2 may be the D gene (5 bases each). Trimming removed 5 bases from V and 6 bases from J, with 20 bases in between. Germline assignment: CDR1 SGHTA and CDR2 FQGNSA. The CDR3 runs 16 residues.